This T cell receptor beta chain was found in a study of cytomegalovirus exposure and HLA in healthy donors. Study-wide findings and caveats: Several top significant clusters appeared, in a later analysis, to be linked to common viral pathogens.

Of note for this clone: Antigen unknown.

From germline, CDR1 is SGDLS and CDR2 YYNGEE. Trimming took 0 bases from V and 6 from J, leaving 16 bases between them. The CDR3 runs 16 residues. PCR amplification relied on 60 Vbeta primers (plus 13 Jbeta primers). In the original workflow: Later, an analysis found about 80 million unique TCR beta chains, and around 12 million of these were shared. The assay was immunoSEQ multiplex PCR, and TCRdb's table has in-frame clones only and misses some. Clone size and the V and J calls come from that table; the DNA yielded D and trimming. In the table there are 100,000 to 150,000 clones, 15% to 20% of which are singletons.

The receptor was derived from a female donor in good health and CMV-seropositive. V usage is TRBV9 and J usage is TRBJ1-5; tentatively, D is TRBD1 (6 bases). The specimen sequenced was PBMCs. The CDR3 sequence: CASSVGAGVSTQPQHF. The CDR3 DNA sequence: TGTGCCAGCAGCGTAGGGGCAGGGGTATCGACTCAGCCCCAGCATTTT.